This T cell receptor beta chain comes out of a study of T-cell reconstitution after alpha-beta-depleted transplantation in children. Unique molecular identifiers tagged the TCRbeta library. MiXCR was run by TCRdb on the PCR reads, yielding one entry per CDR3 protein. The sample lists about 200,000 distinct CDR3 sequences, roughly 6.6% seen once, with 4.5% to 6.5% in the top ten. The CDR3 covers 18 residues. The germline V gene has CDR1 SGHAT and CDR2 FQNNGV. V was shortened by 5 bases and J by 1 base, with 21 bases between the two germline ends. The V and J genes are TRBV11-2 and TRBJ1-5; D may be TRBD1 (6 bases). This sequence was found in a boy aged 2 to 10 with acute lymphoblastic leukemia, due to receive a stem cell transplant. The sample in question was PBMCs, obtained before TCRalphabeta/CD19-depleted stem cell transplant. CDR3 nucleotide sequence: TGTGCCAGCAGCCAGGGGAGGGTGGGGACTCTAAGCAATCAGCCCCAGCATTTT. Translating it yields CASSQGRVGTLSNQPQHF. The full variable domain, rest sourced from reference TRBV11-2 and TRBJ1-5, is EAGVAQSPRYKIIEKRQSVAFWCNPISGHATLYWYQQILGQGPKLLIQFQNNGVVDDSQLPKDRFSAERLKGVDSTLKIQPAKLEDSAVYLCASSQGRVGTLSNQPQHFGDGTRLSIL.